This T cell receptor (beta chain) was sequenced in a study of shared clonotypes between healthy human individuals. About the study: A few men and a couple of women, aged 18 to 49, were donors.

For this clone: Its target is not known.

Produced via immunoSEQ multiplex PCR; TCRdb's table is partial and in-frame only. This table has over 2 million clones, just under 95% appearing once. Study observations and caveats: In contrast to clonotypes shared by all four donors, non-shared clonotypes had lower generation probabilities. Across subsets, estimated richness was generally greater for naive than for memory populations.

Germline values: CDR1 SNHLY, CDR2 FYNNEI. The CDR3 spans 16 residues. V gave up 4 bases and J gave up 0 bases, with 13 bases separating them. V and J are TRBV2 and TRBJ2-4, with a weak D call TRBD2 (5 bases). The material sequenced was naive CD4+ T cells from PBMCs. Subset reported: CD45RA+ positively selected. The sequence was obtained from a man aged 18 to 30 in good health. Some clones in this sample may be carry-over from other donors' samples. In DNA form, the CDR3 reads TGTGCCAGCAGTGCCAGTAGCGCGATAGCCAAAAACATTCAGTACTTC. Its translation: CASSASSAIAKNIQYF.